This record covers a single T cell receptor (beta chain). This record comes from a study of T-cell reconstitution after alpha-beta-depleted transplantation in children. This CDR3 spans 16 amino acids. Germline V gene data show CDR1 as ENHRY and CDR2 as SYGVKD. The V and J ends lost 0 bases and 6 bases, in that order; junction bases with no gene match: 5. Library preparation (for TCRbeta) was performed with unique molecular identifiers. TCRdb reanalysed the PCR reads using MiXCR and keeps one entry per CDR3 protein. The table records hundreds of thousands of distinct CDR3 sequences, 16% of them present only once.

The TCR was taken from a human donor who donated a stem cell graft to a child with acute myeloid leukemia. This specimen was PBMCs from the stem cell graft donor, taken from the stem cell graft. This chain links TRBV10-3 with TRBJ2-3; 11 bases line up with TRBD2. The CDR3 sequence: CAISESSGGAMDTQYF. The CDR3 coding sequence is TGTGCCATCAGTGAGTCTAGCGGGGGGGCCATGGATACGCAGTATTTT.